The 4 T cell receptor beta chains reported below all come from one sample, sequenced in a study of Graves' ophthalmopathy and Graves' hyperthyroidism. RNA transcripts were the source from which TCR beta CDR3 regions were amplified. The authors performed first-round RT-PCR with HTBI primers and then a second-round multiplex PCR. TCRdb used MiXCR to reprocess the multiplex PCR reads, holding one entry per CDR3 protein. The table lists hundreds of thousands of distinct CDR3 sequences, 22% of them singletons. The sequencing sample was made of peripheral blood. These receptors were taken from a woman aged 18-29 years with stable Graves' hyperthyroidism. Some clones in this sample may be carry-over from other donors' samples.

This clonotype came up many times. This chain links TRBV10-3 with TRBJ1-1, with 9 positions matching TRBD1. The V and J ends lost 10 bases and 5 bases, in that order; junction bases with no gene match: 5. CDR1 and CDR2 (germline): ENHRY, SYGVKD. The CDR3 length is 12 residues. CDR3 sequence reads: CASGTGRTEAFF. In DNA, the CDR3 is TGTGCCAGTGGGACAGGGAGGACTGAAGCTTTCTTT.

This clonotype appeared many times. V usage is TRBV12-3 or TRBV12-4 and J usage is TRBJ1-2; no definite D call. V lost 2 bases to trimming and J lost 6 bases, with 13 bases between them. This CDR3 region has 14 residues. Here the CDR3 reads CASSLSVATHGYTF. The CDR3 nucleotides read TGTGCCAGCAGTTTATCAGTGGCGACTCATGGCTACACCTTC.

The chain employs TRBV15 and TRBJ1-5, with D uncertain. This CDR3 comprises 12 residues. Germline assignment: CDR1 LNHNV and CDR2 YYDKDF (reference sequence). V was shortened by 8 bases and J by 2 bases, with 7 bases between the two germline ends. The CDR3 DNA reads TGTGCCACCGCCTCGGGCAATCAGCCCCAGCATTTT. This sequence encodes CATASGNQPQHF.

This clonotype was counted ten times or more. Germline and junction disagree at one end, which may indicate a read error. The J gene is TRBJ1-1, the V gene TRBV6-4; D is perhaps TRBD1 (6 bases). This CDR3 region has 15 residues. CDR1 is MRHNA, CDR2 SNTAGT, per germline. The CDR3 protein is CASGESQGGKAEAFF. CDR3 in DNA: TGTGCCAGCGGTGAATCACAGGGAGGTAAAGCTGAAGCTTTCTTT.